What follows are 7 T cell receptor beta chains derived from one specimen sequenced in a study of blood T cells in healthy people across ages. Using a J-beta primer mix together with a sample-barcoded 5' primer, a second PCR was run for about 7 to 12 cycles. TCRdb re-analysed the 5' RACE reads in MiXCR, keeping a single row per CDR3 protein. The profile shows about 930,000 distinct CDR3 sequences, about 29% of them singletons. The data were also submitted as part of a second study, on T cells of mothers and their children.

Source material: blood. Every receptor here comes from a woman aged 35 to 49 in good health.

This clonotype was seen repeatedly, ten times or more. The gene calls are TRBV20-1 and TRBJ2-3; possible D gene TRBD1, 6 bases. The CDR3 consists of 14 residues. Between the trimmed V and J ends, which lost 5 bases and 0 bases, there was a span of 12 bases. CDR1 is DFQATT, CDR2 SNEGSKA, per germline (reference sequence). CDR3 residues: CSAPGHHSTDTQYF. DNA for the CDR3: TGCAGTGCTCCGGGACATCATAGCACAGATACGCAGTATTTT.

This clonotype has just a few counts. The V call is TRBV20-1, the J call TRBJ2-1, with 11 bases lining up with TRBD2. The germline V gene encodes CDR1 DFQATT and CDR2 SNEGSKA (reference sequence). This CDR3 comprises 15 residues. J lost 3 bases, V lost 6 bases, and 7 bases had no gene match. This CDR3 is CSASSGTSGYNEQFF. The CDR3 nucleotides read TGCAGTGCAAGTTCCGGGACTAGCGGCTACAATGAGCAGTTCTTC.

Points on this clonotype: A much more abundant neighbour one base away suggests this may be a read error. The chain uses TRBV20-1 and TRBJ2-1, with D uncertain. V lost 8 bases to trimming and J lost 3 bases, with 17 bases between them. CDR1 DFQATT and CDR2 SNEGSKA come from the germline V gene (reference sequence). The CDR3 is made up of 14 amino acids. The DNA of the CDR3 is TGCAGTACTCATGGTGCTAGGGACTACAATGAGCAGTTCTTC. This translates into CSTHGARDYNEQFF.

This chain connects TRBV7-2 to TRBJ2-5; D unclear. This CDR3 is 14 amino acids long. V was trimmed by 5 bases and J by 4 bases, leaving 14 bases between them. Germline V gene lookup returns CDR1 SGHTA and CDR2 FQGNSA. The CDR3 nucleotides are TGTGCCAGCAGCCACGGCGCTGGTATAGAGACCCAGTACTTC. Translation gives CASSHGAGIETQYF.

This rearrangement joins TRBV6-1 to TRBJ2-1, with TRBD2 matching over 9 bases. The J segment lost 4 bases and the V segment lost 7 bases, leaving 11 bases of the junction unmatched. This CDR3 region has 16 residues. Germline-derived CDR1 and CDR2 are MNHNS and SASEGT. CDR3 region: CASTLSPSGVYNEQFF. The CDR3, as DNA: TGTGCCAGCACCCTTTCCCCTAGCGGGGTTTACAATGAGCAGTTCTTC.

Remarks on this clonotype: With a much larger clone just one base away, this may be a read error. The chain recombines TRBV6-4 with TRBJ2-3; 9 bases fit TRBD2. CDR1 MRHNA and CDR2 SNTAGT come from the germline V gene. The CDR3 is 16 residues long. In nucleotides, the CDR3 is TGTGCCAGCAGTGACTCGGGCGGGGGGGCCCGAGATGCGCAGTATTTT. This gives the protein CASSDSGGGARDAQYF.

Ten or more counts support this clonotype. This chain links TRBV20-1 with TRBJ2-1; 7 positions agree with TRBD2. V shed 5 bases and J 15 bases; nucleotides not matched to a gene: 19. The length of the CDR3 is 14 residues. CDR1 and CDR2 from the germline V gene are DFQATT and SNEGSKA (reference sequence). CDR3 sequence reads: CSADERPSGVSPFF. In DNA, the CDR3 is TGCAGTGCTGACGAAAGGCCTAGCGGAGTTTCTCCGTTCTTC.